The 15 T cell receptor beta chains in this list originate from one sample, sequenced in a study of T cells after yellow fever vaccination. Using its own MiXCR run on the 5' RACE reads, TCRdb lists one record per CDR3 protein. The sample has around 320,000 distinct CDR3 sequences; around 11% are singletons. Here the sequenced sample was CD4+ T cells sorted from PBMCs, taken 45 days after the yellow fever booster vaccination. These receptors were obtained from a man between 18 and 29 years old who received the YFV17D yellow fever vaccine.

The CDR3 spells CASSYVDSNEQFF. As DNA, the CDR3 is TGTGCCAGCAGTTACGTGGACTCCAATGAGCAGTTCTTC. The chain recombines TRBV6-5 with TRBJ2-1; weak D call: TRBD2 (5 bases). Germline V gene sequence: CDR1 MNHEY, CDR2 SVGAGI. The CDR3 consists of 13 residues. V was clipped by 2 bases and J by 6 bases, with 8 bases between them.

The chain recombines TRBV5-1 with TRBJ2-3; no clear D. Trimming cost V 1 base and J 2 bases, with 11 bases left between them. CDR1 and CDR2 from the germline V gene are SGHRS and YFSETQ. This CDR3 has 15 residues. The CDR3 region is CASSLSGQLTDTQYF. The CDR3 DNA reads TGCGCCAGCAGCTTGTCGGGCCAGCTCACAGATACGCAGTATTTT.

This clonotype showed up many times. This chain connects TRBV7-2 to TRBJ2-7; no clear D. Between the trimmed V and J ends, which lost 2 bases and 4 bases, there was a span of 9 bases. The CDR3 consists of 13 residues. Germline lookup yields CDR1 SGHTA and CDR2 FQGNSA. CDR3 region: CASSLHQLYEQYF. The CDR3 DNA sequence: TGTGCCAGCAGCTTACACCAGCTTTACGAGCAGTACTTC.

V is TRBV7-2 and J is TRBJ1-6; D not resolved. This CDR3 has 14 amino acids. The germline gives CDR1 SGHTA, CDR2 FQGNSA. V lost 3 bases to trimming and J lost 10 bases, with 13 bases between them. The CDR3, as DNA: TGTGCCAGCAGCTTCCCTTTCTTTGACTCACCCCTCCACTTT. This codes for CASSFPFFDSPLHF. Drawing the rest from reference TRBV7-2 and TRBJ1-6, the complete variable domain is GAGVSQSPSNKVTEKGKDVELRCDPISGHTALYWYRQSLGQGLEFLIYFQGNSAPDKSGLPSDRFSAERTGGSVSTLTIQRTQQEDSAVYLCASSFPFFDSPLHFGNGTRLTVT.

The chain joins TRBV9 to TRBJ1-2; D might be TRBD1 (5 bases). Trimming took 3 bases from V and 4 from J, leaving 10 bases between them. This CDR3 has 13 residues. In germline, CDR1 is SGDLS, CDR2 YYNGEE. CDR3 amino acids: CASSGDQVYGYTF. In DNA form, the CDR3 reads TGTGCCAGCAGCGGGGACCAAGTCTATGGCTACACCTTC.

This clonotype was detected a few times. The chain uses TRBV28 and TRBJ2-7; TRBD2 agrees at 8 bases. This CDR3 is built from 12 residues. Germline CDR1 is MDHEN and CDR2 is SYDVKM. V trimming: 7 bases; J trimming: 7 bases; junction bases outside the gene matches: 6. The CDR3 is CASTGAGGEQYV. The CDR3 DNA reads TGTGCCAGCACCGGTGCGGGGGGAGAGCAGTACGTC.

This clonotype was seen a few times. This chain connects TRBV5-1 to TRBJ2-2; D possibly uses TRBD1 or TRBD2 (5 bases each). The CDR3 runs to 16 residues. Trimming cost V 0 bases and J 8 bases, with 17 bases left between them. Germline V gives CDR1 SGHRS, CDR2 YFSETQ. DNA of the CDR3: TGCGCCAGCAGCTTGGGATTCGGGCCGGGGCCGGGGGAGCTGTTTTTT. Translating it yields CASSLGFGPGPGELFF.

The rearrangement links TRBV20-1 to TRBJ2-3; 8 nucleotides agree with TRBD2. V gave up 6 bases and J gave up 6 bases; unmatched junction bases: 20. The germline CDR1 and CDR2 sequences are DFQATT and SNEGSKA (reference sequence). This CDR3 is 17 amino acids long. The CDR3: CSATLGPPGLVRDTQYF. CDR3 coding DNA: TGCAGTGCAACTCTGGGGCCCCCGGGACTAGTCAGGGATACGCAGTATTTT.

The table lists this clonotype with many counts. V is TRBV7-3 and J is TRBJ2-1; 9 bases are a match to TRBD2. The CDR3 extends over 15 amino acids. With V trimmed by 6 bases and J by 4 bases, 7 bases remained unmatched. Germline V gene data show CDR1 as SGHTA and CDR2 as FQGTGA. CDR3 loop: CASSFLAGAYNEQFF. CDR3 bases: TGTGCCAGCAGTTTCTTAGCGGGGGCATACAATGAGCAGTTCTTC.

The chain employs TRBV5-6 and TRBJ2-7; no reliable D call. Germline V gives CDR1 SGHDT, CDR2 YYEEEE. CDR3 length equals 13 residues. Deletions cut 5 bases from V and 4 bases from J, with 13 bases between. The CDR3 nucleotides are TGTGCCAGCAGTGCCCCCGCCCAATACGAGCAGTACTTC. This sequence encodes CASSAPAQYEQYF.

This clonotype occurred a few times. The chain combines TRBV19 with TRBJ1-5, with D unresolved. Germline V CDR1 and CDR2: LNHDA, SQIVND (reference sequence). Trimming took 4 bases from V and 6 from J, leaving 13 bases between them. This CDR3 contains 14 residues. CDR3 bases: TGTGCCAGTAGTAGGACCGGATCAGGTCAGCCCCAGCATTTT. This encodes CASSRTGSGQPQHF.

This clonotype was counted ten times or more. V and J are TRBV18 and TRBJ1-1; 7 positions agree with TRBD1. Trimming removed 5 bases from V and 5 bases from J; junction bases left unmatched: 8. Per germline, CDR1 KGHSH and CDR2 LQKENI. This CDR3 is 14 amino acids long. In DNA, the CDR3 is TGTGCCAGCTCAGAAGGGACAGAGAGTACTGAAGCTTTCTTT. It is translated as CASSEGTESTEAFF.

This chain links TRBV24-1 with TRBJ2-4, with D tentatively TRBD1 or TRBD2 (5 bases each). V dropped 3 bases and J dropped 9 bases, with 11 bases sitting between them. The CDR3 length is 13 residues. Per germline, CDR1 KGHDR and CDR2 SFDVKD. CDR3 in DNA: TGTGCCACCAGTGATGGGGGTAGAGGCATTCAGTACTTC. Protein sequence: CATSDGGRGIQYF.

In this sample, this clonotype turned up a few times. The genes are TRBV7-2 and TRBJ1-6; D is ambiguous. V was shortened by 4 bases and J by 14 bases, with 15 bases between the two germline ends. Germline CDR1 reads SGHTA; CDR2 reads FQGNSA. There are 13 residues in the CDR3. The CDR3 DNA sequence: TGTGCCAGCAGCTCCTATCGGGAGGTGTCCCTCCACTTT. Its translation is CASSSYREVSLHF.

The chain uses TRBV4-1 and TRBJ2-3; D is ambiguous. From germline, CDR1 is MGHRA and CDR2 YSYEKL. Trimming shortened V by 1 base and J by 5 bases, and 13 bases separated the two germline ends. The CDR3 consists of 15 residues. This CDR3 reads CASSQGRVFLDTQYF. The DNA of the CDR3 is TGCGCCAGCAGCCAAGGAAGGGTCTTTCTAGATACGCAGTATTTT.